The 16 T cell receptor beta chains presented below share a single source sample, sequenced in a study of blood T cell dynamics during melanoma immunotherapy. Time point indicated: week 3, after first cycle of checkpoint inhibitor. The repertoire was sequenced with immunoSEQ multiplex PCR; TCRdb's copy has only in-frame clones and lacks some. The sample has 9,000 to 13,000 clones; roughly 80% are singletons. This specimen consisted of blood, obtained from a patient treated with checkpoint blockade. These receptors all come from a human donor with melanoma.

The V call is TRBV5-1, the J call TRBJ2-2; D ambiguous. The V end was cut by 5 bases, the J end by 4 bases, with 12 bases between. Germline V lookup: CDR1 SGHRS, CDR2 YFSETQ. The CDR3 is 14 amino acids. CDR3 bases: TGCGCCAGCAGTTTCTCGGTCCTCACCGGGGAGCTGTTTTTT. Translated: CASSFSVLTGELFF.

The chain recombines TRBV27 with TRBJ1-1, with 7 bases aligning to TRBD1. The CDR3 runs to 14 residues. J was trimmed by 5 bases and V by 1 base; bases with no gene match: 4. From germline, CDR1 is MNHEY and CDR2 SMNVEV (reference sequence). CDR3 DNA: TGTGCCAGCAGTTTATTACAGGGGATGACTGAAGCTTTCTTT. Its protein is CASSLLQGMTEAFF.

The chain joins TRBV7-9 to TRBJ1-1; a weak D match, TRBD1 (5 bases). From germline, CDR1 is SEHNR and CDR2 FQNEAQ (reference sequence). V lost 5 bases, J lost 5 bases, and 15 bases lay in between. This CDR3 region has 14 residues. For the CDR3, the DNA is TGTGCCAGCAGCCGCCCCGGGACGCTAACTGAAGCTTTCTTT. This sequence encodes CASSRPGTLTEAFF.

The gene calls are TRBV27 and TRBJ1-5; D unclear. This CDR3 region has 15 residues. Per germline, CDR1 MNHEY and CDR2 SMNVEV (reference sequence). Trimming removed 2 bases from V and 0 bases from J, with 8 bases in between. The CDR3 region is CASSLKRDSNQPQHF. DNA for the CDR3: TGTGCCAGCAGTTTAAAAAGAGATAGCAATCAGCCCCAGCATTTT.

The chain has TRBV2 and TRBJ1-1, with no clear D. V was shortened by 6 bases and J by 4 bases, with 15 bases between the two germline ends. Germline CDR1 and CDR2: SNHLY and FYNNEI. This CDR3 is 14 amino acids long. CDR3 sequence: CASSAGLLRTEAFF. The CDR3 DNA sequence: TGTGCCAGCAGCGCAGGTCTTCTGCGCACTGAAGCTTTCTTT. Complete variable domain (other parts from reference TRBV2 and TRBJ1-1): EPEVTQTPSHQVTQMGQEVILRCVPISNHLYFYWYRQILGQKVEFLVSFYNNEISEKSEIFDDQFSVERPDGSNFTLKIRSTKLEDSAMYFCASSAGLLRTEAFFGQGTRLTVV.

The chain joins TRBV7-9 to TRBJ2-1; D possibly uses TRBD1 or TRBD2 (5 bases each). V gave up 5 bases and J gave up 6 bases, with 17 bases separating them. Germline values: CDR1 SEHNR, CDR2 FQNEAQ (reference sequence). CDR3 length: 15 amino acids. CDR3 sequence reads: CASSPRRAGSNEQFF. CDR3 in DNA: TGTGCCAGCAGCCCAAGGCGAGCAGGGAGCAATGAGCAGTTCTTC.

The J gene is TRBJ1-3, the V gene TRBV5-1; D is undetermined. Trimming took 3 bases from V and 2 from J, leaving 6 bases between them. The CDR3 has 13 amino acids. Germline CDR1 is SGHRS and CDR2 is YFSETQ. CDR3 loop: CASSSSPGNTIYF. CDR3 sequence (DNA): TGCGCCAGCAGCTCCTCTCCTGGAAACACCATATATTTT.

The chain couples TRBV7-8 to TRBJ1-2; 10 bases are a match to TRBD1. Germline CDR1 reads SGHVS; CDR2 reads FQNEAQ. After removal of 4 bases from V and 6 bases from J, the junction contained 8 bases not matched to a gene. This CDR3 is 15 amino acids long. The CDR3 spells CASSSPLDRGNGYTF. The CDR3 nucleotides read TGTGCCAGCAGCTCCCCCCTGGACAGGGGGAATGGCTACACCTTC.

With respect to this clone: A much larger clone lies one base from this, so it may be a read error. The chain carries TRBV5-5 and TRBJ2-1, with 12 bases that match TRBD1. The V gene end was trimmed by 4 bases and the J gene end by 9 bases; junction bases not matched to a gene: 8. CDR1 is SGHKS, CDR2 YYEKEE, per germline (reference sequence). The CDR3 is 15 amino acids. DNA for the CDR3: TGTGCCAGCAGCATAGGGGGACAGGGGGCACCTGAGCAGTTCTTC. This translates into CASSIGGQGAPEQFF.

The chain couples TRBV14 to TRBJ2-7; 9 bases fit TRBD2. CDR3 length: 15 amino acids. V was pared by 4 bases and J by 2 bases, with 6 bases of the junction left unmatched. Germline assignment: CDR1 SGHDN and CDR2 FVKESK. The CDR3 sequence: CASSLPGLAAYEQYF. CDR3 coding DNA: TGTGCCAGCAGCCTCCCGGGACTAGCAGCCTACGAGCAGTACTTC. Full variable domain (outside the CDR3, taken from reference TRBV14 and TRBJ2-7): EAGVTQFPSHSVIEKGQTVTLRCDPISGHDNLYWYRRVMGKEIKFLLHFVKESKQDESGMPNNRFLAERTGGTYSTLKVQPAELEDSGVYFCASSLPGLAAYEQYFGPGTRLTVT.

V gene TRBV11-2 combines with J gene TRBJ1-2; TRBD1 might be the D (5 bases). The germline CDR1 and CDR2 sequences are SGHAT and FQNNGV. V was clipped by 3 bases and J by 10 bases, with 21 bases between them. This CDR3 is built from 15 residues. In DNA form, the CDR3 reads TGTGCCAGCAGCTTTTGGTCCTGGGGGTCTAATGACTACACCTTC. This translates into CASSFWSWGSNDYTF.

The genes are TRBV5-1 and TRBJ1-1; D gene unclear. Germline V gives CDR1 SGHRS, CDR2 YFSETQ. This CDR3 spans 14 amino acids. Trimming stripped 4 bases from V and 6 bases from J, with 16 bases between. CDR3 amino acids: CASSISTAAAEAFF. CDR3 in DNA: TGCGCCAGCAGCATCTCGACTGCAGCAGCTGAAGCTTTCTTT.

The chain uses TRBV10-3 and TRBJ1-6; possible D gene TRBD1, 5 bases. Trimming took 0 bases from V and 14 from J, leaving 11 bases between them. The CDR3 totals 13 residues. CDR1 is ENHRY and CDR2 is SYGVKD in the germline V gene. The CDR3 protein is CAISESQEVSLHF. In nucleotides, the CDR3 is TGTGCCATCAGTGAGTCACAGGAGGTATCCCTCCACTTT.

This clone was counted between two and nine times. The chain couples TRBV11-2 to TRBJ1-1, with TRBD1 matching 11 bases. Trimming at V came to 6 bases and at J to 6 bases, leaving 6 bases not matched to a gene. The CDR3 length is 14 residues. Germline V gene lookup returns CDR1 SGHAT and CDR2 FQNNGV. The CDR3 nucleotides are TGTGCCAGCAGGGGACAGGGGGGTGGGGCTGAAGCTTTCTTT. Its translation is CASRGQGGGAEAFF.

The rearrangement joins TRBV9 to TRBJ1-5; tentative D call: TRBD1 (5 bases). Germline CDR1 reads SGDLS; CDR2 reads YYNGEE. The length of the CDR3 is 13 residues. V lost 4 bases, J lost 1 base, and 6 bases lay in between. CDR3 coding DNA: TGTGCCAGCAGCCGGGACAGCAATCAGCCCCAGCATTTT. Its protein product is CASSRDSNQPQHF.

This chain connects TRBV7-9 to TRBJ2-1; D is unclear. Trimming shortened V by 4 bases and J by 5 bases, and 12 bases separated the two germline ends. Germline values: CDR1 SEHNR, CDR2 FQNEAQ (reference sequence). The CDR3 length is 14 residues. CDR3 region: CASSSLLKNNEQFF. The CDR3 coding sequence is TGTGCCAGCAGCTCCCTCTTGAAGAACAATGAGCAGTTCTTC. Together with reference TRBV7-9 and TRBJ2-1, the CDR3 gives the full variable domain: DTGVSQNPRHKITKRGQNVTFRCDPISEHNRLYWYRQTLGQGPEFLTYFQNEAQLEKSRLLSDRFSAERPKGSFSTLEIQRTEQGDSAMYLCASSSLLKNNEQFFGPGTRLTVL.